Listed below are T cell receptor beta chains from one sample, sequenced in a study of identical twins. TCRdb re-analysed the 5' RACE reads in MiXCR, keeping a single row per CDR3 protein. The profile covers hundreds of thousands of distinct CDR3 sequences, with around 8.1% appearing a single time and about 1.9% taken by the ten largest. Another study also made use of these data, one on yellow fever vaccine responses in identical twins.

Material: memory (CD45RO+) T cells sorted from blood. These TCRs come from a woman aged 18-29 years in good health. The conserved cysteine and the conserved F or W are not part of the CDR3 here.

>TRBJ2-3|TRBV5-1
ASSLGGTATEDTQY
>TRBJ2-3|TRBV29-1
SVEGGAETDTQY
>TRBJ2-4|TRBV4-2
ASSLGVAGVKNIQY
>TRBJ2-1|TRBV28
ASSLRREYLSEQF
>TRBJ1-6|TRBV6-1
ASTATGWSNNSPLH
>TRBJ1-4|TRBV30
AWGKRPVNEKLF
>TRBJ2-7|TRBV7-2
ASLPRGVGDSYEQY
>TRBJ2-1|TRBV29-1
SVPGPSSYNEQF
>TRBJ2-1|TRBV6-2/TRBV6-3
ASTKGSTAPPGKQF
>TRBJ2-3|TRBV7-6
ASSLAPLAGVGGDTQY
>TRBJ1-3|TRBV12-3/TRBV12-4
ASRVQLSGNTIY
>TRBJ2-7|TRBV20-1
SAHPTGTRDEQY
>TRBJ1-1|TRBV7-9
ASQQNTEAF
>TRBJ2-5|TRBV20-1
SAFIAGRQETQY
>TRBJ1-1|TRBV5-1
ASSLALGTGGMNTEAF
>TRBJ2-6|TRBV12-3/TRBV12-4
ASSPLTAGANVLT
>TRBJ2-3|TRBV9
ASSVTGMGYTDTQY
>TRBJ1-6|TRBV5-1
ASSLASNSPLH
>TRBJ2-4|TRBV4-2
ASSSERDNPNIQY
>TRBJ2-7|TRBV14
ASSQGLSGGEDEQY
>TRBJ2-4|TRBV7-8
ASSVLADIQY
>TRBJ1-2|TRBV5-1
ASSVVLGGQNYGYT
>TRBJ2-2|TRBV5-1
ASSLAGGRNTGELF
>TRBJ1-4|TRBV11-2
ASSPSAVPNEKLF
>TRBJ1-1|TRBV20-1
SARDPGGMNTEAF
>TRBJ1-1|TRBV3-1
ASSQYDRDAF
>TRBJ1-2|TRBV29-1
SGGGDHYGYT
>TRBJ2-3|TRBV27
ASSSGMGTDTQY
>TRBJ1-4|TRBV10-3
AIRDPSAGEKLF
>TRBJ1-2|TRBV5-1
ASSFDRLSTYGYT
>TRBJ1-4|TRBV7-8
ASSQGTRNEKLF
>TRBJ2-1|TRBV5-5
ASSLALAVPGGF
>TRBJ2-7|TRBV5-1
ASSLEGRIYEQY
>TRBJ2-3|TRBV10-3
AISGLAGGPDTQY
>TRBJ2-7|TRBV11-1
ASSLGMREVTQSYEQY
>TRBJ2-3|TRBV29-1
SVEKFTDTQY
>TRBJ1-6|TRBV7-3
ASSLPNSPLH
>TRBJ2-7|TRBV29-1
SVAPPGDTYEQY
>TRBJ2-3|TRBV28
ASSFGTSGGADTQY
>TRBJ2-2|TRBV20-1
SASPGLVGREGELF
>TRBJ2-7|TRBV5-1
ASSLEAKYEQY
>TRBJ2-1|TRBV6-2/TRBV6-3
ASSPIQFLQF
>TRBJ2-1|TRBV11-2
ASSSPRVRLAFYNEQF
>TRBJ2-7|TRBV5-5
AGDTGAYEQY
>TRBJ2-5|TRBV28
ASSFSRTAQETQY
>TRBJ2-7|TRBV6-2/TRBV6-3
ASSGLAGASYEQY